This TCR beta chain was identified during a study of identical twins. Study-wide points: Cross-sectional statistics underpinned the conclusions; the same donors were not followed. Models predicted too little out-of-frame TCR alpha sharing in monozygotic twins.

The CDR3 contains 14 residues. With 4 bases removed from V and 3 bases from J, the gap between germline ends came to 13 bases. Germline V gives CDR1 SGHDN, CDR2 FVKESK. Each CDR3 protein is one row after TCRdb ran MiXCR on the 5' RACE reads. The data hold 450,000 or so distinct CDR3 sequences, with 24% observed a single time. This clonotype turned up a few times. Its antigen remains unknown. This same sample was also taken into another study, of T cells expressing NK-cell markers. That source adds: The TCR beta repertoires were obtained from sorted CD3+CD56+NKG2C+, CD3+CD56+NKG2C- and CD3+CD56-NKG2C+ T cells. Seven of the eight sequenced donors were HCMV-seropositive; one was seronegative.

The chain joins TRBV14 to TRBJ2-7, with a weak D call TRBD2 (5 bases). The source is a woman between 18 and 29 years old in good health. The sequencing input was CD4+ T cells sorted from blood. In DNA, the CDR3 is TGTGCCAGCAGCCGCGCCGGGGTTCACTACGAGCAGTACTTC. It codes for CASSRAGVHYEQYF. Supplemented by reference TRBV14 and TRBJ2-7, the full variable domain reads EAGVTQFPSHSVIEKGQTVTLRCDPISGHDNLYWYRRVMGKEIKFLLHFVKESKQDESGMPNNRFLAERTGGTYSTLKVQPAELEDSGVYFCASSRAGVHYEQYFGPGTRLTVT.